One sample yielded the 7 T cell receptor beta chains listed below, sequenced in a study of cytomegalovirus exposure and HLA in healthy donors. The PCR employed 60 Vbeta primers together with 13 Jbeta primers. Sequencing used immunoSEQ multiplex PCR; TCRdb keeps in-frame clones, though not all of them. The data show 150,000 to 200,000 clones, 60% to 80% seen once. Sequencing was done on a sample of PBMCs. The receptors stem from a middle-aged man in good health and CMV-seropositive.

V is TRBV7-8 and J is TRBJ1-2, with TRBD1 matching 9 bases. CDR3 length: 14 residues. Trimming removed 5 bases from V and 4 bases from J; junction bases left unmatched: 5. Per germline, CDR1 SGHVS and CDR2 FQNEAQ. CDR3 loop: CASSPGTGLYGYTF. DNA of the CDR3: TGTGCCAGCAGCCCCGGGACAGGGCTCTATGGCTACACCTTC.

Only a few counts were recorded for this clone. The rearrangement uses TRBV7-2 and TRBJ2-1, with D possibly being TRBD1 (6 bases). The germline V gene encodes CDR1 SGHTA and CDR2 FQGNSA. Trimming stripped 8 bases from V and 8 bases from J, with 19 bases between. The CDR3 loop spans 14 amino acids. CDR3 DNA sequence: TGTGCCAGCGCCCCCGGACAGATCTCCCATGAGCAGTTCTTC. It codes for CASAPGQISHEQFF.

The rearrangement uses TRBV5-1 and TRBJ2-2, with D maybe TRBD2 (6 bases). Per germline, CDR1 SGHRS and CDR2 YFSETQ. Trimming took off 0 bases at V and 4 bases at J, with 13 bases between the two ends. The length of the CDR3 is 16 residues. The chain's CDR3 is CASSLAIAEGTGELFF. The CDR3 bases are TGCGCCAGCAGCTTGGCCATAGCGGAGGGCACCGGGGAGCTGTTTTTT.

J is TRBJ2-1 and V is TRBV5-1, with 8 bases lining up with TRBD2. The CDR3 runs 16 residues. Germline loops: CDR1 SGHRS, CDR2 YFSETQ. J lost 8 bases, V lost 0 bases, and 10 bases had no gene match. CDR3 amino acids: CASSLVVAGTSDEQFF. CDR3 in DNA: TGCGCCAGCAGCTTGGTGGTAGCGGGGACATCGGATGAGCAGTTCTTC.

In this sample, this clone turned up once. The rearrangement links TRBV7-2 to TRBJ1-2; unclear D gene. This CDR3 has 14 residues. V was pared by 1 base and J by 1 base, with 7 bases between. Germline CDR1 is SGHTA and CDR2 is FQGNSA. The CDR3 DNA follows: TGTGCCAGCAGCTTAGGCGGCAATAACTATGGCTACACCTTC. Protein: CASSLGGNNYGYTF.

Here the CDR3 DNA reads TGTGCCAGCACCCTACCGGCCGGAGGGGCTGAAGCTTTCTTT. It translates to CASTLPAGGAEAFF. This chain joins TRBV28 and TRBJ1-1; D might be TRBD1 (5 bases). In germline, CDR1 is MDHEN, CDR2 SYDVKM. The length of the CDR3 is 14 residues. Deletions cut 7 bases from V and 6 bases from J, with 18 bases between.

The chain employs TRBV7-2 and TRBJ2-1; 11 bases match TRBD2. This CDR3 spans 15 amino acids. The trim removed 2 bases at V and 6 bases at J, leaving 3 bases unmatched. The germline gives CDR1 SGHTA, CDR2 FQGNSA. The CDR3 is CASSLSSGRANEQFF. The DNA for the CDR3 is TGTGCCAGCAGCTTAAGTAGCGGGAGGGCCAATGAGCAGTTCTTC.